Shown below are 19 T cell receptor beta chains from a single sample sequenced in a study of response to subunit inactivated influenza vaccine. TCRdb analysed the RT-PCR reads with MiXCR anew, one entry per CDR3 protein. The sample includes approximately 490,000 distinct CDR3 sequences, approximately 7.2% of them seen just once. The sample was PBMCs from blood, taken 23 months after vaccination. These receptor sequences come from a man aged 45 to 70 who received an inactivated influenza vaccine.

This clonotype came up a few times. The rearrangement uses TRBV24-1 and TRBJ1-4, with 9 positions matching TRBD1. V shed 4 bases and J 3 bases; nucleotides not matched to a gene: 8. The CDR3 loop spans 17 amino acids. Germline assignment: CDR1 KGHDR and CDR2 SFDVKD. The CDR3 DNA follows: TGTGCCACCAGTGACCACAGCCGACAGGGGGCTAATGAAAAACTGTTTTTT. It specifies CATSDHSRQGANEKLFF.

The V call is TRBV4-1, the J call TRBJ2-5, with D perhaps TRBD1 (5 bases). CDR3 length: 17 amino acids. Trimming took off 2 bases at V and 0 bases at J, with 16 bases between the two ends. Germline CDR1 MGHRA, CDR2 YSYEKL. CDR3 loop: CASSQRPDRPYQETQYF. The CDR3 DNA follows: TGCGCCAGCAGCCAACGGCCAGACAGACCGTACCAAGAGACCCAGTACTTC.

In this sample, this clonotype turned up many times. The chain couples TRBV5-1 to TRBJ1-1; TRBD1 is a possible D gene (6 bases). Germline V gives CDR1 SGHRS, CDR2 YFSETQ. V dropped 1 base and J dropped 0 bases, with 16 bases sitting between them. This CDR3 spans 17 amino acids. In nucleotides, the CDR3 is TGCGCCAGCAGCTTGTTGGTCCAGGGGAGAATGAACACTGAAGCTTTCTTT. This sequence encodes CASSLLVQGRMNTEAFF.

The gene calls are TRBV7-2 and TRBJ2-3, with D tentatively TRBD2 (5 bases). This CDR3 has 16 residues. Deletions cut 5 bases from V and 4 bases from J, with 19 bases between. Germline V CDR1 and CDR2: SGHTA, FQGNSA. CDR3 residues: CASSPPGLAYPDTQYF. The CDR3, as DNA: TGTGCCAGCAGCCCCCCGGGCCTAGCATACCCAGATACGCAGTATTTT.

The chain combines TRBV29-1 with TRBJ2-1, with D hard to call. This CDR3 spans 13 amino acids. From germline, CDR1 is SQVTM and CDR2 ANQGSEA. The ends were cut back, 6 bases at V and 0 bases at J, with 9 bases in the middle. The CDR3 DNA is TGCAGCGTCCGACGCCCCTCCTACAATGAGCAGTTCTTC. The encoded protein is CSVRRPSYNEQFF.

There are a few counts of this clonotype. The J gene is TRBJ1-5, the V gene TRBV12-3 or TRBV12-4; D is unclear. This CDR3 has 13 residues. The V gene lost 2 bases and the J gene lost 5 bases, with 7 bases spanning the gap. CDR3: CASSLKVDQPQHF. The CDR3 DNA reads as TGTGCCAGCAGTTTAAAGGTAGATCAGCCCCAGCATTTT.

The chain employs TRBV29-1 and TRBJ2-5; maybe TRBD2 (6 bases). The CDR3 covers 11 residues. The V end was cut by 5 bases, the J end by 7 bases, with 11 bases between. CDR1 is SQVTM, CDR2 ANQGSEA, per germline. CDR3 protein: CSVLRDSTQYF. As DNA, the CDR3 is TGCAGCGTTCTCCGGGACTCGACCCAGTACTTC.

This clonotype was observed at least ten times. The chain recombines TRBV12-3 or TRBV12-4 with TRBJ2-1, with D perhaps TRBD1 (5 bases). The CDR3 totals 13 residues. Trimming cost V 6 bases and J 5 bases, with 11 bases left between them. The CDR3 region has the DNA TGTGCCAGCAGCTGGGGCAAAAACAATGAGCAGTTCTTC. Protein: CASSWGKNNEQFF.

This sequence joins TRBV6-1 and TRBJ2-7; TRBD2 is a possible D gene (5 bases). Between the trimmed V and J ends, which lost 5 bases and 2 bases, there was a span of 16 bases. Germline V gene lookup returns CDR1 MNHNS and CDR2 SASEGT. The CDR3 sequence is 15 residues long. This CDR3 is CASSRPGGQTYEQYF. The CDR3 nucleotides read TGTGCCAGCAGTCGCCCTGGCGGGCAAACCTACGAGCAGTACTTC.

CDR3 DNA: TGTGCCAGCACCTTTCAGGGGGGGGGAGGTGAGACCCAGTACTTC. It is translated as CASTFQGGGGETQYF. This rearrangement joins TRBV7-2 to TRBJ2-5; D is perhaps TRBD1 or TRBD2 (7 bases each). Looked up from germline, CDR1 is SGHTA and CDR2 is FQGNSA. V lost 7 bases to trimming and J lost 5 bases, with 20 bases between them. This CDR3 has 15 amino acids.

There are many counts of this clonotype. The chain's CDR3 is CASSSGTSGHLTYNEQFF. The CDR3, as DNA: TGTGCCAGCAGTTCCGGGACTAGCGGCCACCTTACCTACAATGAGCAGTTCTTC. The chain couples TRBV12-3 or TRBV12-4 to TRBJ2-1; 11 bases align to TRBD2. V dropped 4 bases and J dropped 2; count of bases not matched to a gene: 10. The CDR3 loop spans 18 amino acids.

Concerning this clonotype itself: This sequence may be a read error, since a much larger clone differs from it by one base. This rearrangement joins TRBV3-1 to TRBJ1-4; 7 nucleotides line up with TRBD1. Germline assignment: CDR1 LGHDT and CDR2 YNNKEL (reference sequence). V dropped 5 bases and J dropped 8; count of bases not matched to a gene: 8. This CDR3 is built from 14 residues. The CDR3 here is CASSSTGEGEKLFF. Written as DNA, the CDR3 is TGTGCCAGCAGCAGCACAGGGGAAGGAGAAAAACTGTTTTTT.

This clonotype was counted many times. The CDR3 DNA is TGTGCCAGCAGTGATTCCAATGAGCAGTTCTTC. Amino acid sequence: CASSDSNEQFF. This sequence joins TRBV25-1 and TRBJ2-1; D call uncertain. V lost 3 bases to trimming and J lost 6 bases, with 3 bases between them. The germline CDR1 and CDR2 sequences are MGHDK and SYGVNS. This CDR3 spans 11 amino acids.

This clonotype was seen a handful of times. This chain links TRBV5-1 with TRBJ2-5, with D possibly TRBD2 on 5 matching bases. V was pared by 0 bases and J by 7 bases, with 13 bases between. CDR1 and CDR2 (germline): SGHRS, YFSETQ. The CDR3 runs 14 residues. The CDR3 region is CASSLDGVKRTQYF. The CDR3 DNA reads as TGCGCCAGCAGCTTGGACGGGGTTAAGAGGACCCAGTACTTC. The full variable domain, with the rest looked up from reference TRBV5-1 and TRBJ2-5, is KAGVTQTPRYLIKTRGQQVTLSCSPISGHRSVSWYQQTPGQGLQFLFEYFSETQRNKGNFPGRFSGRQFSNSRSEMNVSTLELGDSALYLCASSLDGVKRTQYFGPGTRLLVL.

This clonotype showed up just a few times. The chain has TRBV7-2 and TRBJ2-1; the match to TRBD2 covers 7 bases. There are 15 residues in the CDR3. V was clipped by 5 bases and J by 5 bases; unmatched bases: 9. The germline gives CDR1 SGHTA, CDR2 FQGNSA. The CDR3: CASSAQLALNNEQFF. CDR3 nucleotide sequence: TGTGCCAGCAGCGCACAACTAGCGCTCAACAATGAGCAGTTCTTC.

The sample holds a few counts of this clonotype. The gene calls are TRBV5-1 and TRBJ2-1; 8 bases fit TRBD1. V lost 4 bases and J lost 6; bases outside the gene matches: 6. In germline, CDR1 is SGHRS, CDR2 YFSETQ. This CDR3 contains 14 residues. CDR3 DNA: TGCGCCAGCAGCCCAGGGGGCGTGTTCAATGAGCAGTTCTTC. Translated: CASSPGGVFNEQFF.

This clonotype was detected a few times. The chain has TRBV4-2 and TRBJ2-3; D gene ambiguous. Germline V CDR1 and CDR2: LGHNA, YNFKEQ. The CDR3 contains 15 residues. Trimming stripped 1 base from V and 2 bases from J, with 10 bases between. CDR3 sequence: CASSQAVSHTDTQYF. CDR3 coding DNA: TGTGCCAGCAGCCAAGCAGTATCCCACACAGATACGCAGTATTTT.

This clonotype came up many times. The V and J genes are TRBV28 and TRBJ2-1; D not resolved. The ends were cut back, 4 bases at V and 15 bases at J, with 19 bases in the middle. The V gene's germline CDR1 is MDHEN and CDR2 SYDVKM. The CDR3 contains 13 residues. The CDR3 here is CASSSWAFASPFF. In DNA form, the CDR3 reads TGTGCCAGCAGTTCTTGGGCATTCGCGTCACCGTTCTTC.

This clonotype has a count of ten or more. V gene TRBV7-9 combines with J gene TRBJ2-7; D remains ambiguous. Trimming removed 5 bases from V and 2 bases from J, with 13 bases in between. The CDR3 spans 14 residues. Germline V gene data show CDR1 as SEHNR and CDR2 as FQNEAQ (reference sequence). CDR3 region: CASSVSGVTYEQYF. In nucleotides, the CDR3 is TGTGCCAGCAGCGTATCAGGTGTAACCTACGAGCAGTACTTC.